A single sample gave rise to the 13 T cell receptor beta chains below, sequenced in a study of blood T cell repertoires in COVID-19. TCRdb's copy holds only in-frame clones and misses some; the assay was immunoSEQ multiplex PCR. The sample has about 120,000 clones; around nine tenths are singletons. The sample consisted of peripheral blood. All receptors come from a woman between 50 and 59 years old with acute or convalescent COVID-19.

The chain links TRBV15 to TRBJ2-1; TRBD2 might be the D (5 bases). V lost 0 bases and J lost 12, with 21 bases in between. This CDR3 is built from 16 residues. Germline CDR1 and CDR2: LNHNV and YYDKDF (reference sequence). CDR3 region: CATSRDRRLATIGQFF. In DNA form, the CDR3 reads TGTGCCACCAGCAGAGATCGGAGGCTAGCTACAATTGGGCAGTTCTTC.

The rearrangement joins TRBV30 to TRBJ1-5, with D uncertain. The CDR3 has 14 amino acids. Per germline, CDR1 GTSNPN and CDR2 SVGIG (reference sequence). V was shortened by 2 bases and J by 4 bases, with 12 bases between the two germline ends. DNA of the CDR3: TGTGCCTGGAGTCTAAGCGATGGGAATCAGCCCCAGCATTTT. This encodes CAWSLSDGNQPQHF.

The rearrangement links TRBV6-2 or TRBV6-3 to TRBJ1-1; TRBD1 matches at 10 bases. V shed 2 bases and J 6 bases; nucleotides not matched to a gene: 6. Germline CDR1 reads MNHEY; CDR2 reads SVGEGT. The CDR3 extends over 15 amino acids. The CDR3 nucleotides read TGTGCCAGCAGTTACCTTCCGGACAGGGGGGCTGAAGCTTTCTTT. This sequence encodes CASSYLPDRGAEAFF.

This clone appeared a single time. The J gene is TRBJ1-1, the V gene TRBV9; tentatively, D is TRBD1 (5 bases). Germline V gene sequence: CDR1 SGDLS, CDR2 YYNGEE. The V gene lost 3 bases and the J gene lost 7 bases, with 13 bases spanning the gap. The CDR3 extends over 13 amino acids. The CDR3 bases are TGTGCCAGCAGCGACCGAACGGGGGGTGAAGCTTTCTTT. It is translated as CASSDRTGGEAFF.

The rearrangement joins TRBV19 to TRBJ2-2, with D tentatively TRBD1 (5 bases). The V end was cut by 7 bases, the J end by 0 bases, with 9 bases between. Germline V gene sequence: CDR1 LNHDA, CDR2 SQIVND (reference sequence). This CDR3 comprises 14 residues. The CDR3 DNA sequence: TGTGCCAGTATTATGACAGCGAACACCGGGGAGCTGTTTTTT. It specifies CASIMTANTGELFF. Drawing the rest from reference TRBV19 and TRBJ2-2, the complete variable domain is DGGITQSPKYLFRKEGQNVTLSCEQNLNHDAMYWYRQDPGQGLRLIYYSQIVNDFQKGDIAEGYSVSREKKESFPLTVTSAQKNPTAFYLCASIMTANTGELFFGEGSRLTVL.

The chain is built from TRBV24-1 and TRBJ2-6, with 8 bases matching TRBD2. CDR3 length: 16 residues. V lost 5 bases to trimming and J lost 2 bases; unmatched junction nucleotides: 4. The germline gives CDR1 KGHDR, CDR2 SFDVKD. The DNA of the CDR3 is TGTGCCACCAGTGCCGCCGGGGGGGCTGGGGCCAACGTCCTGACTTTC. Amino acids: CATSAAGGAGANVLTF.

The chain uses TRBV7-3 and TRBJ2-1, with 8 bases identical to TRBD1. The CDR3 covers 13 residues. Unmatched junction bases numbered 4, after V lost 5 bases and J lost 7 bases. Per the germline V gene, CDR1 is SGHTA and CDR2 is FQGTGA. The CDR3 is CASSAGQGNEQFF. In DNA form, the CDR3 reads TGTGCCAGCAGCGCCGGACAGGGTAATGAGCAGTTCTTC.

CDR3 in amino acids: CASSETSGRAGDTQYF. In DNA, the CDR3 is TGTGCCAGCAGCGAGACTAGCGGGAGGGCCGGGGATACGCAGTATTTT. The rearrangement links TRBV9 to TRBJ2-3; 14 nucleotides align to TRBD2. V gave up 3 bases and J gave up 6 bases; unmatched junction bases: 6. Per the germline V gene, CDR1 is SGDLS and CDR2 is YYNGEE. The CDR3 length is 16 residues.

There are a few counts of this clone. The chain carries TRBV19 and TRBJ1-1; TRBD1 matches at 7 bases. Germline lookup yields CDR1 LNHDA and CDR2 SQIVND (reference sequence). The J segment lost 0 bases and the V segment lost 6 bases, leaving 10 bases of the junction unmatched. This CDR3 spans 16 amino acids. CDR3: CASSNRGSGMNTEAFF. In DNA, the CDR3 is TGTGCCAGTAGCAACAGGGGTTCGGGGATGAACACTGAAGCTTTCTTT.

The genes are TRBV5-1 and TRBJ2-3; 9 nucleotides match TRBD2. CDR3 length: 16 amino acids. The junction had 7 bases not matched to a gene; V was cut back by 4 bases and J by 1 base. The germline gives CDR1 SGHRS, CDR2 YFSETQ. This chain's CDR3 is CASSVSLAGGTDTQYF. CDR3 in DNA: TGCGCCAGCAGCGTTTCCTTAGCGGGGGGCACAGATACGCAGTATTTT.

The chain employs TRBV6-2 or TRBV6-3 and TRBJ2-2, with 8 bases identical to TRBD1. CDR1 is MNHEY and CDR2 is SVGEGT in the germline V gene. This CDR3 is built from 14 residues. V lost 6 bases and J lost 6; bases outside the gene matches: 6. CDR3 region: CASRPQGAAGELFF. For the CDR3, the DNA is TGTGCCAGCAGGCCTCAGGGGGCCGCCGGGGAGCTGTTTTTT.

This chain connects TRBV2 to TRBJ1-1; 7 nucleotides match TRBD1. This CDR3 has 15 residues. V shed 7 bases, J shed 1 base, and the junction held 9 bases outside the gene matches. Germline loops: CDR1 SNHLY, CDR2 FYNNEI. The CDR3 reads CASKGAPGGNTEAFF. The CDR3 DNA reads TGTGCCAGCAAGGGGGCACCCGGAGGGAACACTGAAGCTTTCTTT. Full variable domain (rest looked up from reference TRBV2 and TRBJ1-1): EPEVTQTPSHQVTQMGQEVILRCVPISNHLYFYWYRQILGQKVEFLVSFYNNEISEKSEIFDDQFSVERPDGSNFTLKIRSTKLEDSAMYFCASKGAPGGNTEAFFGQGTRLTVV.

This clone showed up just a few times. The chain joins TRBV30 to TRBJ1-5; D is possibly TRBD1 (6 bases). Trimming shortened V by 5 bases and J by 5 bases, and 13 bases separated the two germline ends. Germline V gene data show CDR1 as GTSNPN and CDR2 as SVGIG (reference sequence). CDR3 length: 13 amino acids. CDR3 sequence reads: CAWEQGSDQPQHF. The CDR3 DNA follows: TGTGCCTGGGAACAGGGTTCTGATCAGCCCCAGCATTTT.